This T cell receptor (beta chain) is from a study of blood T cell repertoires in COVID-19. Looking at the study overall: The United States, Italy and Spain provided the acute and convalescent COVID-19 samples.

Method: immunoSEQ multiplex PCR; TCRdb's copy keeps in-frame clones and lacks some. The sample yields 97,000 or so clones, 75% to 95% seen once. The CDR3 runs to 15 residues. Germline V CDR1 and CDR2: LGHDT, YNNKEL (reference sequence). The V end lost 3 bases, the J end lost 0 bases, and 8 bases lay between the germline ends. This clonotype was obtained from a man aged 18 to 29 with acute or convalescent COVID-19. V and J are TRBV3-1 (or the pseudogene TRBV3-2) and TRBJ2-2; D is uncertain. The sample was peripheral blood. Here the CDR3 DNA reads TGTGCCAGCAGCCACGGGTCTTCGAACACCGGGGAGCTGTTTTTT. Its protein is CASSHGSSNTGELFF.